These 19 T cell receptor beta chains came from one sample sequenced in a study of T cell repertoires and Cas9 in healthy adults. Clones were read by immunoSEQ multiplex PCR, and TCRdb kept only the in-frame ones, dropping some. The table has around 20,000 clones, around nine tenths seen once. Input material: CD4+ effector T cells (CD127+, CD25-, CD137-, CD154-) from PBMCs; culture status not recorded. These receptors all stem from a human donor in good health.

The chain combines TRBV28 with TRBJ2-3; weak D call: TRBD2 (5 bases). CDR3 length: 16 residues. Germline assignment: CDR1 MDHEN and CDR2 SYDVKM. The ends were cut back, 6 bases at V and 0 bases at J, with 16 bases in the middle. CDR3 loop: CASSLEGTISTDTQYF. CDR3 DNA sequence: TGTGCCAGCAGCCTCGAGGGCACAATTAGCACAGATACGCAGTATTTT.

Only one count was recorded for this clone. J is TRBJ2-2 and V is TRBV19, with 10 positions matching TRBD1. The J segment lost 6 bases and the V segment lost 3 bases, leaving 7 bases of the junction unmatched. Looked up from germline, CDR1 is LNHDA and CDR2 is SQIVND (reference sequence). The CDR3 spans 16 residues. The CDR3 is CASSILPGQGSGELFF. CDR3 DNA: TGTGCCAGTAGTATTCTACCGGGACAGGGGTCCGGGGAGCTGTTTTTT.

The chain carries TRBV11-3 and TRBJ2-5, with 9 bases fitting TRBD2. The length of the CDR3 is 15 residues. From germline, CDR1 is SGHNT and CDR2 YENEEA. The J segment lost 3 bases and the V segment lost 3 bases, leaving 5 bases of the junction unmatched. The CDR3 region is CASSLRGGPKETQYF. In DNA, the CDR3 is TGTGCCAGCAGCTTGCGGGGGGGGCCCAAAGAGACCCAGTACTTC.

The chain carries TRBV5-6 and TRBJ2-2, with TRBD1 matching 7 bases. This CDR3 has 15 amino acids. The germline V gene encodes CDR1 SGHDT and CDR2 YYEEEE. V was clipped by 4 bases and J by 3 bases; unmatched bases: 6. The CDR3 sequence: CASSPLDRDTGELFF. The CDR3 coding sequence is TGTGCCAGCAGCCCACTCGACAGGGACACCGGGGAGCTGTTTTTT. The full variable domain, rest sourced from reference TRBV5-6 and TRBJ2-2, is DAGVTQSPTHLIKTRGQQVTLRCSPKSGHDTVSWYQQALGQGPQFIFQYYEEEERQRGNFPDRFSGHQFPNYSSELNVNALLLGDSALYLCASSPLDRDTGELFFGEGSRLTVL.

The chain combines TRBV6-1 with TRBJ2-7; no firm D call. The CDR3 runs 12 residues. The V gene's germline CDR1 is MNHNS and CDR2 SASEGT. Trimming cost V 7 bases and J 4 bases, with 11 bases left between them. The DNA for the CDR3 is TGTGCCAGCAACGACCAACCATACGAGCAGTACTTC. Translated: CASNDQPYEQYF.

In its sample, this clone was seen a few times. This sequence joins TRBV2 and TRBJ2-7, with D unresolved. The CDR3 covers 13 residues. Germline assignment: CDR1 SNHLY and CDR2 FYNNEI. The V gene lost 6 bases and the J gene lost 1 base, with 10 bases spanning the gap. CDR3 residues: CASRPDTSYEQYF. CDR3 DNA: TGTGCCAGCAGACCCGACACTTCCTACGAGCAGTACTTC.

The V call is TRBV10-3, the J call TRBJ2-1, with TRBD2 identical over 9 bases. The CDR3 length is 15 residues. The V segment lost 2 bases and the J segment 6 bases; nucleotides outside the gene matches: 5. Germline V gene data show CDR1 as ENHRY and CDR2 as SYGVKD. The CDR3 DNA reads TGTGCCATCAGTGAGGGTAGCGGGGGATTCAATGAGCAGTTCTTC. As protein: CAISEGSGGFNEQFF.

The chain is built from TRBV20-1 and TRBJ2-3, with D uncertain. The germline V gene has CDR1 DFQATT and CDR2 SNEGSKA (reference sequence). CDR3 length: 11 residues. Trimming left V 6 bases short and J 4 bases short, with 8 bases between. DNA for the CDR3: TGCAGTGCCCACTTTTCAGATACGCAGTATTTT. It codes for CSAHFSDTQYF.

V is TRBV5-6 and J is TRBJ1-1, with D possibly TRBD1 on 6 matching bases. The V end lost 2 bases, the J end lost 5 bases, and 13 bases lay between the germline ends. The germline V gene encodes CDR1 SGHDT and CDR2 YYEEEE. The CDR3 is 14 amino acids. Here the CDR3 reads CASSLITGRTEAFF. Here the CDR3 DNA reads TGTGCCAGCAGCTTAATTACAGGGAGGACTGAAGCTTTCTTT.

This clone has a handful of counts. V and J are TRBV15 and TRBJ2-5; TRBD2 aligns across 7 bases. Germline assignment: CDR1 LNHNV and CDR2 YYDKDF (reference sequence). With V trimmed by 1 base and J by 1 base, 6 bases remained unmatched. This CDR3 is built from 16 residues. CDR3 in DNA: TGTGCCACCAGCAGAGGACGGGGGGAACTCCAAGAGACCCAGTACTTC. This sequence encodes CATSRGRGELQETQYF.

The chain links TRBV10-3 to TRBJ2-2; a possible D gene is TRBD2 (5 bases). V gave up 0 bases and J gave up 7 bases, with 9 bases separating them. Germline lookup yields CDR1 ENHRY and CDR2 SYGVKD. The CDR3 covers 14 residues. The CDR3 spells CAISESRAGGELFF. The DNA for the CDR3 is TGTGCCATCAGTGAGTCGCGGGCAGGCGGGGAGCTGTTTTTT.

The J gene is TRBJ2-6, the V gene TRBV6-1, with D perhaps matching TRBD1 or TRBD2 (6 bases each). V was clipped by 2 bases and J by 4 bases, with 15 bases between them. CDR3 length: 17 residues. Germline lookup yields CDR1 MNHNS and CDR2 SASEGT. CDR3 in DNA: TGTGCCAGCAGTGAATCTTGGGGGGCTTCCGGGGCCAACGTCCTGACTTTC. Protein sequence: CASSESWGASGANVLTF.

This clone was counted only a few times. The CDR3 DNA is TGTGCCAGTATGGGGGGCCTCGGGACAGATACGCAGTATTTT. Amino acid sequence: CASMGGLGTDTQYF. V is TRBV19 and J is TRBJ2-3; the D gene could be TRBD1 or TRBD2 (6 bases each). CDR1 is LNHDA, CDR2 SQIVND, per germline (reference sequence). V was shortened by 7 bases and J by 3 bases, with 14 bases between the two germline ends. The CDR3 extends over 14 amino acids.

V is TRBV5-1 and J is TRBJ2-7; tentatively, D is TRBD2 (6 bases). This CDR3 is 14 amino acids long. V lost 0 bases, J lost 3 bases, and 10 bases lay in between. The V gene's germline CDR1 is SGHRS and CDR2 YFSETQ. DNA of the CDR3: TGCGCCAGCAGCTTGGACGGACTAATCTACGAGCAGTACTTC. Its translation: CASSLDGLIYEQYF.

V is TRBV6-5 and J is TRBJ1-1; D is perhaps TRBD1 (6 bases). Germline-derived CDR1 and CDR2 are MNHEY and SVGAGI. The CDR3 has 14 amino acids. With 6 bases removed from V and 1 base from J, the gap between germline ends came to 12 bases. The CDR3 sequence is CASRYREANTEAFF. CDR3 sequence (DNA): TGTGCCAGCAGGTACAGGGAAGCGAACACTGAAGCTTTCTTT.

The genes are TRBV11-2 and TRBJ2-3, with a tentative D call TRBD1 (6 bases). Germline V gene lookup returns CDR1 SGHAT and CDR2 FQNNGV. The CDR3 extends over 15 amino acids. Deletions cut 0 bases from V and 1 base from J, with 8 bases between. The chain's CDR3 is CASSLDRTGTDTQYF. The CDR3 DNA is TGTGCCAGCAGCTTAGATAGGACAGGCACAGATACGCAGTATTTT.

The gene calls are TRBV30 and TRBJ2-7; 8 bases fit TRBD2. Germline values: CDR1 GTSNPN, CDR2 SVGIG (reference sequence). V shed 4 bases, J shed 3 bases, and the junction held 5 bases outside the gene matches. This CDR3 has 13 amino acids. CDR3 in amino acids: CAWNRGGDYEQYF. DNA for the CDR3: TGTGCCTGGAACCGGGGGGGAGACTACGAGCAGTACTTC.

Concerning this clone: One junction end disagrees with the germline gene, perhaps due to a read error. This chain connects TRBV7-7 to TRBJ2-1; the match to TRBD1 covers 9 bases. Germline CDR1 reads SSHAT; CDR2 reads FNYEAQ (reference sequence). This CDR3 contains 16 residues. CDR3 DNA sequence: TGTGCTAGCAGCTCCGGACAGGGGAGCTGGAGTAGTGAGCAGTTCTTC. Translated, it gives CASSSGQGSWSSEQFF.

The chain joins TRBV12-2 to TRBJ2-2; the tabulated D call, TRBD2, remains unverified against the DNA. TRBV12-2 is a listed pseudogene. The CDR3 consists of 20 residues. The CDR3 coding sequence is TGTGCAAGTCGTTCACTCCTCCGGGGACTCCCAACTCGAGACACCGGGGAGCTGTTTTTT. Translating gives CASRSLLRGLPTRDTGELFF.